The clone carrying this T cell receptor beta chain was recorded many times. Antigen specificity is unknown. The sample comes from a study of T cell repertoires in cytomegalovirus infection. About the research overall: Indicated by public TCR beta signatures were CMV infection and matching HLA type.

Notes on the study in general: Based on cumulative public TCR beta family frequency, carriers of CMV plus the relevant HLA were identified. HLA-C-restricted CMV-specific TCR beta clonotypes were dominant in the ex vivo response.

This CDR3 is built from 16 residues. Germline-derived CDR1 and CDR2 are SGHTA and FQGNSA. V shed 4 bases and J shed 0 bases, with 13 bases lying between them. TCRdb called the reads again in MiXCR, with one record for every CDR3 protein. The sample carries under 800,000 distinct CDR3 sequences, less than 25% recorded once. Sequenced: CD8+ T cells from PBMCs. The chain couples TRBV7-2 to TRBJ1-5, with D perhaps TRBD1 (6 bases). This sequence was found in a human donor in good health (CMV status not recorded). Some clones in this sample may be carry-over from other donors' samples. This chain's CDR3 is CASSSVGTLSNQPQHF. The DNA for the CDR3 is TGTGCCAGCAGCTCTGTGGGGACACTTAGCAATCAGCCCCAGCATTTT.